The present T cell receptor (beta chain) was sequenced within a study of blood T cell repertoires in COVID-19. Study summary: T cells, B-cell-depleted T cells, or PBMCs supplied cDNA or gDNA.

This CDR3 comprises 15 residues. V lost 1 base to trimming and J lost 7 bases; unmatched junction nucleotides: 9. Germline lookup yields CDR1 SGHNT and CDR2 YYREEE (reference sequence). Assay: immunoSEQ multiplex PCR; the TCRdb copy retains only in-frame clones and omits some. The table shows about 260,000 clones, with 75% to 90% occurring only once. The genes are TRBV5-4 and TRBJ2-7; the match to TRBD2 covers 9 bases. The source of this sequence is a man aged 25 to 40 with active or convalescent COVID-19. The specimen sequenced was peripheral blood. This chain's CDR3 is CASSLNLAGPGEQYF. Written as DNA, the CDR3 is TGTGCCAGCAGCTTGAATCTAGCGGGGCCGGGGGAGCAGTACTTC.